A single sample is the source of the 22 T cell receptor beta chains below, sequenced in a study of cytomegalovirus exposure and HLA in healthy donors. The primer mix had 60 Vbeta and 13 Jbeta primers. Sequencing used immunoSEQ multiplex PCR; TCRdb keeps in-frame clones, though not all of them. The sample records a few hundred thousand clones, over 65% being singletons. Sequenced: PBMCs. Receptor source: a man aged 35 to 55 in good health and CMV-seronegative.

The CDR3 protein is CATARQDNSQPQHF. As DNA, the CDR3 is TGTGCCACCGCGCGACAGGACAATAGTCAGCCCCAGCATTTT. The chain joins TRBV10-3 to TRBJ1-5; D is possibly TRBD1 (6 bases). The V end lost 10 bases, the J end lost 6 bases, and 19 bases lay between the germline ends. CDR1 is ENHRY, CDR2 SYGVKD, per germline. CDR3 length equals 14 residues.

This rearrangement joins TRBV29-1 to TRBJ2-1; 8 bases are shared with TRBD1. This CDR3 has 15 residues. J was trimmed by 4 bases and V by 3 bases; bases with no gene match: 8. The germline V gene has CDR1 SQVTM and CDR2 ANQGSEA. This chain's CDR3 is CSVDAGTGLYNEQFF. CDR3 DNA: TGCAGCGTTGACGCCGGGACAGGCTTATACAATGAGCAGTTCTTC.

In its sample, this clone was seen once. The J gene is TRBJ2-5, the V gene TRBV4-1, with 7 positions matching TRBD2. The CDR3 loop spans 16 amino acids. The V and J ends lost 1 base and 5 bases, in that order; junction bases with no gene match: 10. The germline V gene has CDR1 MGHRA and CDR2 YSYEKL. The CDR3 loop is CASSQVPLGGAETQYF. The CDR3 DNA follows: TGCGCCAGCAGCCAAGTCCCCCTGGGAGGGGCGGAGACCCAGTACTTC.

J is TRBJ1-2 and V is TRBV7-3; TRBD1 matches at 9 bases. The CDR3 runs to 15 residues. Germline-derived CDR1 and CDR2 are SGHTA and FQGTGA. Unmatched junction bases numbered 6, after V lost 5 bases and J lost 2 bases. The CDR3 spells CASSPNGQGNYGYTF. Written as DNA, the CDR3 is TGTGCCAGCAGCCCAAATGGACAGGGGAACTATGGCTACACCTTC.

The chain recombines TRBV6-1 with TRBJ2-3; 7 bases align to TRBD2. V gave up 10 bases and J gave up 3 bases; unmatched junction bases: 10. There are 14 residues in the CDR3. Germline V CDR1 and CDR2: MNHNS, SASEGT. CDR3 coding DNA: TGTGCCACCAACACTTGGGGGGGGACAGATACGCAGTATTTT. This gives the protein CATNTWGGTDTQYF.

V is TRBV7-9 and J is TRBJ2-6, with 10 bases lining up with TRBD2. Trimming removed 5 bases from V and 2 bases from J; junction bases left unmatched: 6. The germline CDR1 and CDR2 sequences are SEHNR and FQNEAQ (reference sequence). The CDR3 loop spans 17 amino acids. CDR3 DNA: TGTGCCAGCAGCATAAGCGGGAGGGCCGCTGGGGCCAACGTCCTGACTTTC. It specifies CASSISGRAAGANVLTF.

The chain links TRBV9 to TRBJ2-7, with 12 bases that match TRBD2. The J segment lost 4 bases and the V segment lost 4 bases, leaving 6 bases of the junction unmatched. The CDR3 covers 15 residues. Germline CDR1 reads SGDLS; CDR2 reads YYNGEE. The CDR3 is CASSPRLAGVYEQYF. The CDR3 DNA reads as TGTGCCAGCAGCCCCCGACTAGCGGGAGTATACGAGCAGTACTTC.

The sample holds a few counts of this clone. The gene calls are TRBV4-3 and TRBJ2-2, with 8 bases identical to TRBD1. V was clipped by 5 bases and J by 4 bases; unmatched bases: 3. The CDR3 is made up of 14 amino acids. From germline, CDR1 is LGHNA and CDR2 YSLEER. The CDR3 nucleotides read TGCGCCAGCAGCTCTCAGGGGGCCACCGGGGAGCTGTTTTTT. It translates to CASSSQGATGELFF.

This chain links TRBV11-2 with TRBJ1-1; D not resolved. V dropped 0 bases and J dropped 2 bases, with 7 bases sitting between them. CDR1 is SGHAT, CDR2 FQNNGV, per germline. This CDR3 contains 14 residues. CDR3 DNA sequence: TGTGCCAGCAGCTTAGACTTGTTTAACACTGAAGCTTTCTTT. This gives the protein CASSLDLFNTEAFF.

This chain uses TRBV7-2 with TRBJ2-3, with 9 bases fitting TRBD2. V lost 3 bases, J lost 5 bases, and 12 bases stayed unmatched. Germline V lookup: CDR1 SGHTA, CDR2 FQGNSA. This CDR3 spans 17 amino acids. The CDR3 spells CASSLDPSSGRRDTQYF. Here the CDR3 DNA reads TGTGCCAGCAGCTTGGACCCCTCCAGCGGGAGGAGAGATACGCAGTATTTT. Filled out from reference TRBV7-2 and TRBJ2-3, the complete variable domain reads GAGVSQSPSNKVTEKGKDVELRCDPISGHTALYWYRQSLGQGLEFLIYFQGNSAPDKSGLPSDRFSAERTGGSVSTLTIQRTQQEDSAVYLCASSLDPSSGRRDTQYFGPGTRLTVL.

This clone was recorded only once. The V call is TRBV7-3, the J call TRBJ2-7; 10 bases align to TRBD1. The CDR3 totals 14 residues. With V trimmed by 1 base and J by 5 bases, 2 bases remained unmatched. Germline V lookup: CDR1 SGHTA, CDR2 FQGTGA. This CDR3 is CASSLMGTGDEQYF. CDR3 bases: TGTGCCAGCAGCTTAATGGGGACAGGGGACGAGCAGTACTTC. Variable domain in full (rest from reference TRBV7-3 and TRBJ2-7): GAGVSQTPSNKVTEKGKYVELRCDPISGHTALYWYRQSLGQGPEFLIYFQGTGAADDSGLPNDRFFAVRPEGSVSTLKIQRTERGDSAVYLCASSLMGTGDEQYFGPGTRLTVT.

This clone was seen once. The rearrangement uses TRBV7-9 and TRBJ1-2; 9 bases fit TRBD1. Per the germline V gene, CDR1 is SEHNR and CDR2 is FQNEAQ (reference sequence). The junction had 13 bases not matched to a gene; V was cut back by 5 bases and J by 3 bases. This CDR3 region has 17 residues. CDR3 amino acids: CASSPGQGRLGDYGYTF. Here the CDR3 DNA reads TGTGCCAGCAGCCCGGGACAGGGACGTTTGGGGGACTATGGCTACACCTTC.

This chain uses TRBV7-9 with TRBJ1-4; 10 bases agree with TRBD1. The CDR3 runs 19 residues. CDR1 SEHNR and CDR2 FQNEAQ come from the germline V gene (reference sequence). The trim removed 1 base at V and 8 bases at J, leaving 16 bases unmatched. CDR3: CASSLGFGSPDRGLEKLFF. The CDR3 DNA follows: TGTGCCAGCAGCTTAGGATTCGGCTCGCCAGACAGGGGGCTGGAAAAACTGTTTTTT.

V usage is TRBV5-8 and J usage is TRBJ2-7; no definite D call. Trimming cost V 1 base and J 1 base, with 6 bases left between them. CDR1 is SGHTS and CDR2 is YDEGEE in the germline V gene. The CDR3 spans 13 residues. The CDR3 loop is CASSLYASYEQYF. The CDR3 DNA sequence: TGTGCCAGCAGCTTGTATGCGTCCTACGAGCAGTACTTC.

This clone was seen a single time. This chain joins TRBV28 and TRBJ2-7; 8 nucleotides match TRBD1. V lost 3 bases and J lost 4; bases outside the gene matches: 5. This CDR3 spans 14 amino acids. Looked up from germline, CDR1 is MDHEN and CDR2 is SYDVKM. The chain's CDR3 is CASSFGQGFYEQYF. CDR3 nucleotide sequence: TGTGCCAGCAGTTTCGGACAGGGATTTTACGAGCAGTACTTC.

The genes are TRBV10-3 and TRBJ1-1; TRBD1 aligns across 8 bases. Germline CDR1 and CDR2: ENHRY and SYGVKD. This CDR3 region has 16 residues. The J segment lost 4 bases and the V segment lost 0 bases, leaving 7 bases of the junction unmatched. The chain's CDR3 is CAISESKQGVRTEAFF. The DNA for the CDR3 is TGTGCCATCAGTGAGTCGAAACAGGGGGTGCGCACTGAAGCTTTCTTT.

The chain employs TRBV2 and TRBJ1-5; 8 bases match TRBD1. Germline V gene sequence: CDR1 SNHLY, CDR2 FYNNEI. The CDR3 runs 15 residues. Trimming cost V 8 bases and J 3 bases; bases outside gene matches: 9. CDR3 DNA sequence: TGTGCCAGCCAAGACAGGGGCGCCAACAATCAGCCCCAGCATTTT. Translation: CASQDRGANNQPQHF. The full variable domain, its missing parts supplied by reference TRBV2 and TRBJ1-5, is EPEVTQTPSHQVTQMGQEVILRCVPISNHLYFYWYRQILGQKVEFLVSFYNNEISEKSEIFDDQFSVERPDGSNFTLKIRSTKLEDSAMYFCASQDRGANNQPQHFGDGTRLSIL.

As DNA, the CDR3 is TGCGCCAGCAGCTTAGGGGCCTACAATGAGCAGTTCTTC. Protein: CASSLGAYNEQFF. The chain links TRBV5-1 to TRBJ2-1; D may be TRBD1 (5 bases). CDR3 size: 13 residues. Germline V CDR1 and CDR2: SGHRS, YFSETQ. Trimming took off 2 bases at V and 2 bases at J, with 5 bases between the two ends.

This sequence joins TRBV19 and TRBJ1-2; D may be TRBD1 (5 bases). CDR3 length: 13 residues. From germline, CDR1 is LNHDA and CDR2 SQIVND (reference sequence). Between the trimmed V and J ends, which lost 5 bases and 6 bases, there was a span of 13 bases. CDR3 bases: TGTGCCAGTAGTGCCCGGAGGGGCGATGGCTACACCTTC. It is translated as CASSARRGDGYTF.

This clone was observed a few times. The V and J genes are TRBV29-1 and TRBJ2-1, with D possibly matching TRBD2 (5 bases). Germline CDR1 SQVTM, CDR2 ANQGSEA. Trimming pared 6 bases from V and 6 bases from J, leaving 12 bases between. This CDR3 comprises 12 residues. CDR3 loop: CSVGEDSNEQFF. CDR3 coding DNA: TGCAGCGTCGGAGAGGACTCCAATGAGCAGTTCTTC.

This clone has only one observation. V usage is TRBV9 and J usage is TRBJ2-5; 10 bases fit TRBD1. The junction had 6 bases not matched to a gene; V was cut back by 2 bases and J by 5 bases. Germline V gives CDR1 SGDLS, CDR2 YYNGEE. This CDR3 spans 15 amino acids. Here the CDR3 reads CASSVAGTGVETQYF. CDR3 nucleotides: TGTGCCAGCAGCGTTGCCGGGACAGGGGTGGAGACCCAGTACTTC.

The chain carries TRBV6-6 and TRBJ2-7, with D perhaps TRBD2 (5 bases). Germline loops: CDR1 MNHNY, CDR2 SVGAGI (reference sequence). CDR3 length: 14 amino acids. V shed 6 bases and J shed 1 base, with 13 bases lying between them. The CDR3 spells CASSSAGQSYEQYF. In DNA, the CDR3 is TGTGCCAGCAGCTCCGCGGGCCAATCCTACGAGCAGTACTTC.